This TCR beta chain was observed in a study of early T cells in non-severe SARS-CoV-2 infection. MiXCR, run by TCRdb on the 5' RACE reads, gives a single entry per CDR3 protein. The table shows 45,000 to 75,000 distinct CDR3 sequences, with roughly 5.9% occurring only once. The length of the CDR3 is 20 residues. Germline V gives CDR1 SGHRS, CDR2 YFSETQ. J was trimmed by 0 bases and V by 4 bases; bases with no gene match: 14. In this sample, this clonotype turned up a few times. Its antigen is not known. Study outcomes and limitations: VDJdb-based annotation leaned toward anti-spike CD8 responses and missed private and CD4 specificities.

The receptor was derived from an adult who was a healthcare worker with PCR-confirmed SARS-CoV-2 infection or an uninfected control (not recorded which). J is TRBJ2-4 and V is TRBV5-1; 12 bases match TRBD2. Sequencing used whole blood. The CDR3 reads CASSKTSGREVTRAKNIQYF. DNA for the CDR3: TGCGCCAGCAGCAAGACTAGCGGGAGAGAGGTAACTCGAGCCAAAAACATTCAGTACTTC.